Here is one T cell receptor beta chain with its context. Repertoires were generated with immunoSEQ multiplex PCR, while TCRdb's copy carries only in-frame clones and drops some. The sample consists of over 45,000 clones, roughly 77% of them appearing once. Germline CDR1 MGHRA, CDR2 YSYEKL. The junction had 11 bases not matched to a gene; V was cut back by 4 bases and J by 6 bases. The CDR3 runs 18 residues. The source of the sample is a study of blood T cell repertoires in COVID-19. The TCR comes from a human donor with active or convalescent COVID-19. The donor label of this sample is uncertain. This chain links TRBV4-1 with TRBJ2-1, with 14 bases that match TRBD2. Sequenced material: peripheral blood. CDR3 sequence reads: CASSRAARLAGGPNEQFF. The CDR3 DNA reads TGCGCCAGCAGCCGGGCAGCCAGACTAGCGGGAGGGCCCAATGAGCAGTTCTTC.